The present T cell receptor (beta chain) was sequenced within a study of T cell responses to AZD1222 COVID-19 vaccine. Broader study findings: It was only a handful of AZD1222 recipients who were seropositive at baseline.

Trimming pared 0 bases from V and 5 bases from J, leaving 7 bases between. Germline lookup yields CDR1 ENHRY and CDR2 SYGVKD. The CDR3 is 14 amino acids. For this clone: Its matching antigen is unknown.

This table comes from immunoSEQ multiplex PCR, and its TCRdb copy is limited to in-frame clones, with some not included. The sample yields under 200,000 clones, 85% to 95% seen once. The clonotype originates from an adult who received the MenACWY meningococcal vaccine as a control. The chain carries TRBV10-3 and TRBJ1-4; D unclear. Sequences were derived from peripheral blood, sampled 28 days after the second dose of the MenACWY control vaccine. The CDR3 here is CAISESRPNEKLFF. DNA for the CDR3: TGTGCCATCAGTGAGTCTAGGCCGAATGAAAAACTGTTTTTT.